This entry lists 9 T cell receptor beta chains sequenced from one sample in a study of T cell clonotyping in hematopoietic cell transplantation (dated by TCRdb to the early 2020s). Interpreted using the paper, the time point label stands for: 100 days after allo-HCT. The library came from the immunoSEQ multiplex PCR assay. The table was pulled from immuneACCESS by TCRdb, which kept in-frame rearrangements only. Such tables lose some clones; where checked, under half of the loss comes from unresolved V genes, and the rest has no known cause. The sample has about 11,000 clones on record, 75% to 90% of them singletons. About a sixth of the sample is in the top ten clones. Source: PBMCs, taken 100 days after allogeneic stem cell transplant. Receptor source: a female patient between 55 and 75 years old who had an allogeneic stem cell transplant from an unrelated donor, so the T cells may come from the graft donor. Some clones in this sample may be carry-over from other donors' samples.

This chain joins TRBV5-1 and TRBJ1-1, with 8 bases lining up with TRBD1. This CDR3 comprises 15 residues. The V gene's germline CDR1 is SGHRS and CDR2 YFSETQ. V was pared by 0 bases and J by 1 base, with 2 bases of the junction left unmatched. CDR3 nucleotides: TGCGCCAGCAGCTTGGTCCAGGGGGCGAACACTGAAGCTTTCTTT. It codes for CASSLVQGANTEAFF.

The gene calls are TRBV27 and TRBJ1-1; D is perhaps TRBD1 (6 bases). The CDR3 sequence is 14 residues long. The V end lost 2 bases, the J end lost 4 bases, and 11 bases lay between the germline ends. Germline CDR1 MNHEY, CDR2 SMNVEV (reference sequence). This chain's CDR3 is CASSLRSGATEAFF. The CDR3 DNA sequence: TGTGCCAGCAGTTTACGTTCGGGGGCCACTGAAGCTTTCTTT.

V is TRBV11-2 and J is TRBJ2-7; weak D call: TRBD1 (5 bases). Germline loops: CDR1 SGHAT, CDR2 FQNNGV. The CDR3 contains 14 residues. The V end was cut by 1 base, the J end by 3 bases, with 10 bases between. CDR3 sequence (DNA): TGTGCCAGCAGCTTAGCCTCCAGGGACTACGAGCAGTACTTC. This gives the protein CASSLASRDYEQYF.

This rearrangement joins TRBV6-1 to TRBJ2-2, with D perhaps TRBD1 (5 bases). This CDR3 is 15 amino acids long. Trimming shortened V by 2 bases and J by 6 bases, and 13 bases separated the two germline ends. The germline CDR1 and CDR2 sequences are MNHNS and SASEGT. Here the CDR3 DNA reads TGTGCCAGCAGTGAACGACATGGGGCGGCCGGGGAGCTGTTTTTT. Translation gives CASSERHGAAGELFF.

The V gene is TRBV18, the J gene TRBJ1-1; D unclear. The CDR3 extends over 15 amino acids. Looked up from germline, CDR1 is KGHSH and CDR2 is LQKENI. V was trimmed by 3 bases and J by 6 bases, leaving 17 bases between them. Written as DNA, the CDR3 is TGTGCCAGCTCACCTTATGAGGTTAAAGTCGCTGAAGCTTTCTTT. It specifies CASSPYEVKVAEAFF. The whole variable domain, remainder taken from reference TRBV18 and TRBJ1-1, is NAGVMQNPRHLVRRRGQEARLRCSPMKGHSHVYWYRQLPEEGLKFMVYLQKENIIDESGMPKERFSAEFPKEGPSILRIQQVVRGDSAAYFCASSPYEVKVAEAFFGQGTRLTVV.

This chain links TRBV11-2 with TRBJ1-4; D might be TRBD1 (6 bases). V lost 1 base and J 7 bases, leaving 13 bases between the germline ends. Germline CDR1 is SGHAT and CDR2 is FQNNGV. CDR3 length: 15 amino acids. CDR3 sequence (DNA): TGTGCCAGCAGCTTAGTGGCAGGGGACGGTGAAAAACTGTTTTTT. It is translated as CASSLVAGDGEKLFF.

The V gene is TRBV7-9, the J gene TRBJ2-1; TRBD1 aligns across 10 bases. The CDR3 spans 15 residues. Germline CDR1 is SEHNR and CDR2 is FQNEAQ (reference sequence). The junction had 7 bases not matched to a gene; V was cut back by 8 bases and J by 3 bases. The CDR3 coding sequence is TGTGCCAGCGACGACCGGACAGGGGGCTACAATGAGCAGTTCTTC. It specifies CASDDRTGGYNEQFF. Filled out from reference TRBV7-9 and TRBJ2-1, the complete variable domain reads DTGVSQNPRHKITKRGQNVTFRCDPISEHNRLYWYRQTLGQGPEFLTYFQNEAQLEKSRLLSDRFSAERPKGSFSTLEIQRTEQGDSAMYLCASDDRTGGYNEQFFGPGTRLTVL.

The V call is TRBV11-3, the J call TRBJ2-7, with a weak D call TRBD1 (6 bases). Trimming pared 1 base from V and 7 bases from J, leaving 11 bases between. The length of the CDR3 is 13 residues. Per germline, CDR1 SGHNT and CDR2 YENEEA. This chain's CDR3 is CASSLVAGEEQYF. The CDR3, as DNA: TGTGCCAGCAGCTTAGTTGCAGGGGAAGAGCAGTACTTC.

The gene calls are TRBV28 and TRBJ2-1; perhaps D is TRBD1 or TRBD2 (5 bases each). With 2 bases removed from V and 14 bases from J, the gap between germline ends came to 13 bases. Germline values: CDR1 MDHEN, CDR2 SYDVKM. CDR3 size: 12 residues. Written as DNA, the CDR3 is TGTGCCAGCAGTTTAACGGGGCGAGAAGAGTTCTTC. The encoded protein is CASSLTGREEFF.